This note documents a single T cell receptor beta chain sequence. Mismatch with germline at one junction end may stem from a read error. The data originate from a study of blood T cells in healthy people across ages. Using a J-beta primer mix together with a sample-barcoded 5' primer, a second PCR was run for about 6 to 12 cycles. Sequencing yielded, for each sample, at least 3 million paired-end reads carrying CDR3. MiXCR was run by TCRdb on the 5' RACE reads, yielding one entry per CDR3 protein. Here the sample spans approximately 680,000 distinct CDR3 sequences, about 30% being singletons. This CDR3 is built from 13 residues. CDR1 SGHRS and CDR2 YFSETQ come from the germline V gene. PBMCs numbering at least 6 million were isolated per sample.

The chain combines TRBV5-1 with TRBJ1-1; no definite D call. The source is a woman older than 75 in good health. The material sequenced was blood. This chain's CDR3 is CASGLALRTEAFF. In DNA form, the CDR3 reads TGCGCCAGCGGCTTGGCCCTGAGAACTGAAGCTTTCTTT.